The 20 T cell receptor beta chains listed next were all sequenced from one sample in a study of low-dose radiotherapy and immunotherapy resistance in tumors. TRAV and TRBV primers primed cDNA for both TCRalpha and TCRbeta. TCRs were put through 15 to 25 PCR cycles of amplification with Phusion. A constant-region primer and the V-primer adapter served as the primer pair. TCRdb ran MiXCR on the reads and lists one entry per CDR3 protein. The sample lists thousands of distinct CDR3 sequences, about two thirds occurring once. The receptors here all came from a human donor with advanced metastatic prostate, ovarian, gallbladder or colorectal cancer (not recorded which). This table probably holds off-target reads from a library built for another chain.

The chain uses TRBV5-1 and TRBJ2-1; either TRBD1 or TRBD2 may supply D (5 bases each). CDR1 is SGHRS and CDR2 is YFSETQ in the germline V gene. CDR3 length: 17 amino acids. V was shortened by 0 bases and J by 0 bases, with 13 bases between the two germline ends. The CDR3 nucleotides are TGCGCCAGCAGCTTGGGGGTGAAGGGGAGCTCCTACAATGAGCAGTTCTTC. Protein sequence: CASSLGVKGSSYNEQFF.

This clonotype was seen only once. The gene calls are TRBV27 and TRBJ2-1; TRBD2 agrees at 9 bases. The CDR3 extends over 15 amino acids. Germline loops: CDR1 MNHEY, CDR2 SMNVEV (reference sequence). V trimming: 3 bases; J trimming: 8 bases; junction bases outside the gene matches: 8. The CDR3 sequence is CASSFRLAGLDEQFF. The CDR3 DNA follows: TGTGCCAGCAGTTTTCGGCTAGCGGGATTGGATGAGCAGTTCTTC.

The genes are TRBV3-1 and TRBJ1-5; D gene ambiguous. Germline V gene data show CDR1 as LGHDT and CDR2 as YNNKEL (reference sequence). CDR3 length: 14 residues. Trimming pared 6 bases from V and 2 bases from J, leaving 11 bases between. The chain's CDR3 is CASSARRGNQPQHF. Written as DNA, the CDR3 is TGTGCCAGCAGTGCCCGACGGGGCAATCAGCCCCAGCATTTT.

This sequence joins TRBV2 and TRBJ2-1, with D maybe TRBD1 (6 bases). Deletions cut 7 bases from V and 4 bases from J, with 23 bases between. From germline, CDR1 is SNHLY and CDR2 FYNNEI. There are 17 residues in the CDR3. The CDR3 protein is CASIPIQAGVEYNEQFF. CDR3 bases: TGTGCCAGCATCCCCATCCAGGCAGGGGTCGAATACAATGAGCAGTTCTTC. Together with reference TRBV2 and TRBJ2-1, the CDR3 gives the full variable domain: EPEVTQTPSHQVTQMGQEVILRCVPISNHLYFYWYRQILGQKVEFLVSFYNNEISEKSEIFDDQFSVERPDGSNFTLKIRSTKLEDSAMYFCASIPIQAGVEYNEQFFGPGTRLTVL.

This clonotype was recorded a few times. The chain combines TRBV11-2 with TRBJ2-5; D is undetermined. Germline loops: CDR1 SGHAT, CDR2 FQNNGV. Trimming removed 1 base from V and 0 bases from J, with 9 bases in between. This CDR3 is built from 15 residues. For the CDR3, the DNA is TGTGCCAGCAGCTTAGCGCCGGGCTACCAAGAGACCCAGTACTTC. Encoded protein: CASSLAPGYQETQYF. The entire variable domain, with the rest obtained from reference TRBV11-2 and TRBJ2-5, is as follows: EAGVAQSPRYKIIEKRQSVAFWCNPISGHATLYWYQQILGQGPKLLIQFQNNGVVDDSQLPKDRFSAERLKGVDSTLKIQPAKLEDSAVYLCASSLAPGYQETQYFGPGTRLLVL.

The chain recombines TRBV5-5 with TRBJ2-5; 10 bases agree with TRBD2. The V gene end was trimmed by 2 bases and the J gene end by 2 bases; junction bases not matched to a gene: 3. Per the germline V gene, CDR1 is SGHKS and CDR2 is YYEKEE (reference sequence). The CDR3 runs to 15 residues. CDR3 residues: CASSLPSGGQETQYF. The CDR3 bases are TGTGCCAGCAGCTTACCTAGCGGGGGTCAAGAGACCCAGTACTTC.

This clonotype occurred a few times. The CDR3: CASSLGPSDTQYF. The CDR3 coding sequence is TGTGCCAGCAGCTTAGGCCCCTCGGATACGCAGTATTTT. This chain joins TRBV7-6 and TRBJ2-3; D is ambiguous. The CDR3 length is 13 residues. Trimming cost V 1 base and J 6 bases, with 8 bases left between them. Looked up from germline, CDR1 is SGHVS and CDR2 is FNYEAQ. Combining the CDR3 with reference TRBV7-6 and TRBJ2-3 gives the whole variable domain GAGVSQSPRYKVTKRGQDVALRCDPISGHVSLYWYRQALGQGPEFLTYFNYEAQQDKSGLPNDRFSAERPEGSISTLTIQRTEQRDSAMYRCASSLGPSDTQYFGPGTRLTVL.

The chain carries TRBV5-6 and TRBJ1-1, with 8 bases matching TRBD1. This CDR3 spans 13 amino acids. CDR1 SGHDT and CDR2 YYEEEE come from the germline V gene. V shed 5 bases and J 5 bases; nucleotides not matched to a gene: 5. CDR3 protein: CASRWTGRTEAFF. In nucleotides, the CDR3 is TGTGCCAGCAGATGGACAGGGAGAACTGAAGCTTTCTTT. The full variable domain, completed using reference TRBV5-6 and TRBJ1-1, is DAGVTQSPTHLIKTRGQQVTLRCSPKSGHDTVSWYQQALGQGPQFIFQYYEEEERQRGNFPDRFSGHQFPNYSSELNVNALLLGDSALYLCASRWTGRTEAFFGQGTRLTVV.

The CDR3 DNA reads as TGTGTGGTACAGGGGAGTGAAAAACTGTTTTTT. Its protein is CVVQGSEKLFF. V and J are TRBV28 and TRBJ1-4, with 7 bases that match TRBD1. Germline V gene lookup returns CDR1 MDHEN and CDR2 SYDVKM. The CDR3 has 11 amino acids.

V gene TRBV6-5 combines with J gene TRBJ2-1; the D is unclear. The V end was cut by 6 bases, the J end by 0 bases, with 12 bases between. The CDR3 has 15 residues. CDR1 and CDR2 (germline): MNHEY, SVGAGI. The CDR3 protein is CASSLTRISYNEQFF. The CDR3 DNA is TGTGCCAGCAGCCTGACTCGTATCTCCTACAATGAGCAGTTCTTC.

The chain joins TRBV2 to TRBJ1-4, with 8 positions matching TRBD1. This CDR3 spans 15 amino acids. Germline V gene sequence: CDR1 SNHLY, CDR2 FYNNEI. The V gene end was trimmed by 6 bases and the J gene end by 2 bases; junction bases not matched to a gene: 5. CDR3 loop: CASSGQGRTNEKLFF. In DNA, the CDR3 is TGTGCCAGCAGCGGACAGGGCAGGACTAATGAAAAACTGTTTTTT.

This chain uses TRBV2 with TRBJ2-2; D might be TRBD2 (6 bases). CDR3 length equals 15 residues. Germline V lookup: CDR1 SNHLY, CDR2 FYNNEI. V was trimmed by 1 base and J by 5 bases, leaving 11 bases between them. In DNA, the CDR3 is TGTGCCAGCAGTGAAGACGGGGGTCGGACCGGGGAGCTGTTTTTT. This gives the protein CASSEDGGRTGELFF.

The chain couples TRBV19 to TRBJ2-4, with a possible D match to TRBD1 (7 bases). Trimming shortened V by 7 bases and J by 4 bases, and 17 bases separated the two germline ends. The CDR3 extends over 15 amino acids. Looked up from germline, CDR1 is LNHDA and CDR2 is SQIVND (reference sequence). The CDR3 bases are TGTGCCAGTACCAGGGGGGACAGTACTAAAAACATTCAGTACTTC. Protein: CASTRGDSTKNIQYF.

The rearrangement joins TRBV2 to TRBJ2-1; TRBD2 matches at 9 bases. The CDR3 extends over 16 amino acids. Germline V gene sequence: CDR1 SNHLY, CDR2 FYNNEI. V trimming: 1 base; J trimming: 7 bases; junction bases outside the gene matches: 8. CDR3 region: CASSEEASGVGNEQFF. As DNA, the CDR3 is TGTGCCAGCAGTGAAGAGGCTAGCGGGGTCGGAAATGAGCAGTTCTTC.

With respect to this clonotype: At one end the junction does not follow the germline gene, possibly because of a read error. The chain has TRBV5-3 and TRBJ2-1, with D maybe TRBD2 (5 bases). TRBV5-3 is an ORF, with its function uncertain. The CDR3 contains 14 residues. CDR3 residues: CASSPSGSGGEQFF. CDR3 coding DNA: TGCGCCAGCAGCCCCTCCGGGTCCGGAGGTGAGCAGTTCTTC.

The chain employs TRBV11-3 and TRBJ2-5, with 9 bases that match TRBD1. Germline CDR1 is SGHNT and CDR2 is YENEEA. This CDR3 region has 14 residues. J was trimmed by 5 bases and V by 6 bases; bases with no gene match: 7. The CDR3 is CASSLTGGWETQYF. The CDR3 DNA is TGTGCCAGCAGTTTAACAGGGGGCTGGGAGACCCAGTACTTC. Full variable domain (outside the CDR3, taken from reference TRBV11-3 and TRBJ2-5): EAGVVQSPRYKIIEKKQPVAFWCNPISGHNTLYWYLQNLGQGPELLIRYENEEAVDDSQLPKDRFSAERLKGVDSTLKIQPAELGDSAVYLCASSLTGGWETQYFGPGTRLLVL.

A few counts support this clonotype. The chain employs TRBV7-8 and TRBJ2-3, with no clear D. The CDR3 totals 14 residues. The germline V gene encodes CDR1 SGHVS and CDR2 FQNEAQ. Trimming shortened V by 5 bases and J by 5 bases, and 14 bases separated the two germline ends. The CDR3 coding sequence is TGTGCCAGCAGCCTCTCTTCGGCGAAAGATACGCAGTATTTT. Protein sequence: CASSLSSAKDTQYF.

This clonotype was observed a few times. V usage is TRBV7-2 and J usage is TRBJ1-3; D is undetermined. V was clipped by 7 bases and J by 0 bases, with 7 bases between them. The length of the CDR3 is 13 residues. Germline lookup yields CDR1 SGHTA and CDR2 FQGNSA. The CDR3: CASTDNSGNTIYF. CDR3 sequence (DNA): TGTGCCAGCACCGATAACTCTGGAAACACCATATATTTT.

This clonotype has more than one count but fewer than ten. The rearrangement links TRBV7-6 to TRBJ2-7; 9 bases match TRBD1. V shed 5 bases and J 4 bases; nucleotides not matched to a gene: 6. The CDR3 contains 14 residues. The germline V gene encodes CDR1 SGHVS and CDR2 FNYEAQ. CDR3 nucleotides: TGTGCCAGCAGCCCCGTGACAGGGGGTTACGAGCAGTACTTC. This sequence encodes CASSPVTGGYEQYF.

The rearrangement links TRBV29-1 to TRBJ2-7; TRBD1 aligns across 9 bases. CDR3 length: 16 amino acids. V gave up 6 bases and J gave up 4 bases; unmatched junction bases: 16. Per the germline V gene, CDR1 is SQVTM and CDR2 is ANQGSEA. CDR3 loop: CSVVIPGTGYRYEQYF. In DNA, the CDR3 is TGCAGCGTCGTAATCCCCGGGACAGGGTATCGTTACGAGCAGTACTTC.